This T cell receptor (beta chain) was sequenced in a study of control samples from healthy donors and cancer patients. This table comes from immunoSEQ multiplex PCR, and its TCRdb copy is limited to in-frame clones, with some not included. In the table there are about 4,000 clones, 77% of which are singletons. Germline V gene data show CDR1 as MNHEY and CDR2 as SVGAGI. The trim removed 4 bases at V and 3 bases at J, leaving 7 bases unmatched. The CDR3 sequence is 15 residues long. The clonotype originates from a female donor with melanoma. Sequencing used formalin-fixed, paraffin-embedded tissue. The rearrangement links TRBV6-5 to TRBJ1-2; 8 bases are shared with TRBD1. CDR3 sequence: CASSLFGTGDYGYTF. The DNA of the CDR3 is TGTGCCAGCAGTTTGTTTGGGACAGGTGACTATGGCTACACCTTC.